The 6 T cell receptor beta chains in this list originate from one sample, sequenced in a study of blood T cell repertoires in COVID-19. Repertoires were generated with immunoSEQ multiplex PCR, while TCRdb's copy carries only in-frame clones and drops some. The table shows some 260,000 clones, with roughly 82% occurring only once. The sequencing sample was made of peripheral blood. These receptor sequences come from a woman aged 80 or older with active or convalescent COVID-19.

The chain couples TRBV7-8 to TRBJ2-1, with 8 bases aligning to TRBD1. The CDR3 is made up of 15 amino acids. V dropped 4 bases and J dropped 6; count of bases not matched to a gene: 8. From germline, CDR1 is SGHVS and CDR2 FQNEAQ. The CDR3, as DNA: TGTGCCAGCAGCTACTTCCAGGGGGCCCGCAATGAGCAGTTCTTC. Amino acid sequence: CASSYFQGARNEQFF.

The rearrangement links TRBV6-1 to TRBJ1-6; 7 bases align to TRBD1. Trimming removed 4 bases from V and 2 bases from J; junction bases left unmatched: 8. Germline V lookup: CDR1 MNHNS, CDR2 SASEGT. The CDR3 is 17 residues long. Here the CDR3 DNA reads TGTGCCAGCAGTGTCTCCGGAGGGGGCCCCTATAATTCACCCCTCCACTTT. It codes for CASSVSGGGPYNSPLHF.

This chain links TRBV19 with TRBJ2-7; TRBD1 agrees at 7 bases. With 6 bases clipped from V and 0 bases from J, the junction kept 5 bases outside the gene matches. This CDR3 comprises 14 residues. The germline V gene has CDR1 LNHDA and CDR2 SQIVND (reference sequence). CDR3 in amino acids: CASSFGTASYEQYF. DNA of the CDR3: TGTGCCAGTAGCTTCGGGACAGCCTCCTACGAGCAGTACTTC.

This clone was recorded a few times. The chain recombines TRBV29-1 with TRBJ1-2, with no clear D. Between the trimmed V and J ends, which lost 4 bases and 0 bases, there was a span of 9 bases. CDR1 SQVTM and CDR2 ANQGSEA come from the germline V gene. The CDR3 spans 13 residues. The DNA for the CDR3 is TGCAGCGTTGGGCTTCAAGCTAACTATGGCTACACCTTC. It encodes CSVGLQANYGYTF.

The J gene is TRBJ2-5, the V gene TRBV7-8; TRBD1 aligns across 9 bases. The CDR3 is 14 amino acids. The germline gives CDR1 SGHVS, CDR2 FQNEAQ. The V segment lost 5 bases and the J segment 5 bases; nucleotides outside the gene matches: 6. CDR3 nucleotide sequence: TGTGCCAGCAGCCCAGTGGGACAGGGTGAGACCCAGTACTTC. Translated, it gives CASSPVGQGETQYF.

The chain joins TRBV4-1 to TRBJ2-7; the D gene is possibly TRBD1 (5 bases). V was pared by 2 bases and J by 5 bases, with 13 bases between. Germline V gene lookup returns CDR1 MGHRA and CDR2 YSYEKL. The CDR3 runs 14 residues. The CDR3 sequence: CASSQTGHRDEQYF. The CDR3 DNA follows: TGCGCCAGCAGCCAAACTGGACACCGGGACGAGCAGTACTTC.